Listed below are T cell receptor beta chains from one sample, sequenced in a study of blood T cell repertoires in COVID-19. The protocol was immunoSEQ multiplex PCR, while the TCRdb copy is restricted to in-frame clones and leaves out a portion. The sample consists of tens of thousands of clones, about 85% of them appearing once. Specimen: peripheral blood. These receptors all stem from a human donor with acute or convalescent COVID-19. The donor label of this sample is uncertain. CDR3s leave out the opening cysteine and the closing phenylalanine or tryptophan.

v_call: TRBV18; j_call: TRBJ1-1; cdr3_length: 13; cdr3_aa: ASSPPGLLNTEAF
v_call: TRBV20-1; j_call: TRBJ1-5; cdr3_length: 10; cdr3_aa: SASGSGQAQH
v_call: TRBV5-4; j_call: TRBJ1-2; cdr3_length: 12; cdr3_aa: ASSRTGANYGYT
v_call: TRBV7-2; j_call: TRBJ1-1; cdr3_length: 12; cdr3_aa: ASSLSGANTEAF
v_call: TRBV7-8; j_call: TRBJ1-1; cdr3_length: 13; cdr3_aa: ASSLVSVQGTEAF
v_call: TRBV9; j_call: TRBJ1-2; cdr3_length: 14; cdr3_aa: ASSGVRDRGYYGYT
v_call: TRBV29-1; j_call: TRBJ2-5; cdr3_length: 10; cdr3_aa: SVRQGSETQY
v_call: TRBV27; j_call: TRBJ1-5; cdr3_length: 13; cdr3_aa: ASSYQGILGQPQH
v_call: TRBV19; j_call: TRBJ1-2; cdr3_length: 13; cdr3_aa: ASSIEAAAGYGYT
v_call: TRBV18; j_call: TRBJ2-5; cdr3_length: 13; cdr3_aa: ASSRQGWAQETQY
v_call: TRBV27; j_call: TRBJ2-7; cdr3_length: 13; cdr3_aa: ASSPRRDSYYEQY
v_call: TRBV28; j_call: TRBJ1-4; cdr3_length: 10; cdr3_aa: ASEGTDEKLF
v_call: TRBV13; j_call: TRBJ1-2; cdr3_length: 11; cdr3_aa: ASSPGQIPGYT
v_call: TRBV7-2; j_call: TRBJ1-6; cdr3_length: 14; cdr3_aa: ASSLVSAASNSPLH
v_call: TRBV28; j_call: TRBJ1-5; cdr3_length: 11; cdr3_aa: ASSFPGPQPQH
v_call: TRBV28; j_call: TRBJ1-1; cdr3_length: 13; cdr3_aa: ASSSPGYMNTEAF
v_call: TRBV29-1; j_call: TRBJ2-1; cdr3_length: 13; cdr3_aa: SAAPGQGAYNEQF
v_call: TRBV10-3; j_call: TRBJ1-2; cdr3_length: 10; cdr3_aa: AISGDSYGYT
v_call: TRBV5-1; j_call: TRBJ2-1; cdr3_length: 14; cdr3_aa: ASSSPRERPYNEQF
v_call: TRBV9; j_call: TRBJ2-3; cdr3_length: 12; cdr3_aa: ASSVLAGEDTQY
v_call: TRBV5-1; j_call: TRBJ2-7; cdr3_length: 11; cdr3_aa: ASSLEGYYEQY
v_call: TRBV7-6; j_call: TRBJ1-1; cdr3_length: 11; cdr3_aa: ASSYRQGVEAF
v_call: TRBV11-3; j_call: TRBJ1-4; cdr3_length: 13; cdr3_aa: ASSSDRGVREKLF
v_call: TRBV19; j_call: TRBJ1-1; cdr3_length: 12; cdr3_aa: ASSADRAFPEAF
v_call: TRBV12-3/TRBV12-4; j_call: TRBJ1-2; cdr3_length: 11; cdr3_aa: ASRTGGYYGYT
v_call: TRBV18; j_call: TRBJ1-1; cdr3_length: 12; cdr3_aa: ASSRQDRGEEAF
v_call: TRBV11-2; j_call: TRBJ1-2; cdr3_length: 14; cdr3_aa: ASSLGQSLGDYGYT
v_call: TRBV11-2; j_call: TRBJ1-2; cdr3_length: 14; cdr3_aa: ASSPSPGQGGYGYT
v_call: TRBV4-2; j_call: TRBJ2-2; cdr3_length: 12; cdr3_aa: ASSQGGGAGELF
v_call: TRBV28; j_call: TRBJ2-7; cdr3_length: 12; cdr3_aa: ASSETGLLNEQY
v_call: TRBV2; j_call: TRBJ2-2; cdr3_length: 14; cdr3_aa: ASSEEGGRQAGELF
v_call: TRBV28; j_call: TRBJ1-1; cdr3_length: 15; cdr3_aa: ASSSPGAATMNTEAF
v_call: TRBV5-1; j_call: TRBJ1-6; cdr3_length: 14; cdr3_aa: ASSLGAPGDRSPLH
v_call: TRBV7-2; j_call: TRBJ2-5; cdr3_length: 10; cdr3_aa: ASSRYGETQY
v_call: TRBV29-1; j_call: TRBJ1-1; cdr3_length: 13; cdr3_aa: SVDRGAGGFTEAF
v_call: TRBV9; j_call: TRBJ1-6; cdr3_length: 15; cdr3_aa: ASSRRNQGADNSPLH
v_call: TRBV7-2; j_call: TRBJ1-1; cdr3_length: 12; cdr3_aa: ASSFSQGTTEAF
v_call: TRBV27; j_call: TRBJ1-5; cdr3_length: 16; cdr3_aa: ASSKGQGSGFSNQPQH
v_call: TRBV27; j_call: TRBJ1-6; cdr3_length: 10; cdr3_aa: ASTTGGRPLH
v_call: TRBV14; j_call: TRBJ1-1; cdr3_length: 12; cdr3_aa: ASSQAEGTTEAF
v_call: TRBV5-4; j_call: TRBJ1-2; cdr3_length: 15; cdr3_aa: ASSYPWGHSQLDGYT
v_call: TRBV5-1; j_call: TRBJ1-4; cdr3_length: 12; cdr3_aa: ASSLETVTEKLF
v_call: TRBV4-3; j_call: TRBJ1-3; cdr3_length: 15; cdr3_aa: ASSQQGGPLSGNTIY
v_call: TRBV18; j_call: TRBJ2-6; cdr3_length: 12; cdr3_aa: ASSPSSGANVLT
v_call: TRBV27; j_call: TRBJ2-3; cdr3_length: 12; cdr3_aa: ASSRLPSTDTQY